What follows are 27 T cell receptor beta chains derived from one specimen sequenced in a study of cytomegalovirus exposure and HLA in healthy donors. With 60 Vbeta and 13 Jbeta primers, the PCR was carried out. Clones were sequenced by immunoSEQ multiplex PCR, and TCRdb holds only the in-frame ones, with some missing. The sample includes around 38,000 clones, around three fifths of them seen just once. Specimen: PBMCs. These receptors were collected from a middle-aged man in good health and CMV-seropositive.

With respect to this clone: A junction boundary mismatches the germline segment, possibly from a read error. V gene TRBV15 combines with J gene TRBJ1-6, with a tentative D call TRBD1 (6 bases). There are 15 residues in the CDR3. CDR1 and CDR2 (germline): LNHNV, YYDKDF (reference sequence). CDR3 bases: TGTGCCACCAGCAGAGATCAGGGGAATAATTCACCCCCCCACTTT. It yields the protein CATSRDQGNNSPPHF.

This chain joins TRBV6-4 and TRBJ1-4; 7 nucleotides align to TRBD1. After removal of 0 bases from V and 14 bases from J, the junction contained 15 bases not matched to a gene. The length of the CDR3 is 16 residues. Germline V gene data show CDR1 as MRHNA and CDR2 as SNTAGT. The CDR3 DNA reads as TGTGCCAGCAGTGACTCGAATTGGACAGGCGTGTCGGGTCTGTTTTTT. Translated, it gives CASSDSNWTGVSGLFF.

This sequence joins TRBV4-1 and TRBJ2-2, with D maybe TRBD1 (5 bases). CDR3 size: 19 residues. V was shortened by 0 bases and J by 0 bases, with 17 bases between the two germline ends. From germline, CDR1 is MGHRA and CDR2 YSYEKL. The CDR3 region is CASSQEGPRLGANTGELFF. The CDR3 DNA sequence: TGCGCCAGCAGCCAAGAAGGGCCTCGTTTAGGGGCGAACACCGGGGAGCTGTTTTTT.

This clone was seen a handful of times. The J gene is TRBJ2-3, the V gene TRBV29-1; TRBD2 matches 8 bases. Trimming cost V 6 bases and J 3 bases; bases outside gene matches: 5. The CDR3 is 13 amino acids. From germline, CDR1 is SQVTM and CDR2 ANQGSEA. The CDR3 here is CSVGRGGTDTQYF. In nucleotides, the CDR3 is TGCAGCGTCGGCCGGGGGGGTACAGATACGCAGTATTTT.

The genes are TRBV5-1 and TRBJ2-5; TRBD2 matches at 11 bases. The CDR3 runs to 15 residues. Per germline, CDR1 SGHRS and CDR2 YFSETQ. The V and J ends lost 3 bases and 3 bases, in that order; junction bases with no gene match: 4. The CDR3 spells CASSSLSGGEETQYF. The DNA for the CDR3 is TGCGCCAGCAGCTCCCTTAGCGGGGGGGAAGAGACCCAGTACTTC.

V is TRBV7-9 and J is TRBJ2-2; TRBD1 is a possible D gene (6 bases). Deletions cut 4 bases from V and 4 bases from J, with 10 bases between. Per the germline V gene, CDR1 is SEHNR and CDR2 is FQNEAQ (reference sequence). The CDR3 sequence is 14 residues long. The CDR3 here is CASSSSGVTGELFF. The DNA for the CDR3 is TGTGCCAGCAGCTCCTCAGGGGTCACCGGGGAGCTGTTTTTT.

This clone was counted between two and nine times. This chain joins TRBV20-1 and TRBJ1-1, with a weak D call TRBD1 (5 bases). Germline CDR1 and CDR2: DFQATT and SNEGSKA (reference sequence). This CDR3 is built from 11 residues. V was trimmed by 3 bases and J by 5 bases, leaving 7 bases between them. The CDR3 DNA is TGCAGTGCTAGTCCAGGGACTGAAGCTTTCTTT. It specifies CSASPGTEAFF.

The CDR3 DNA follows: TGTGCCAGTGGGACAGGGTACGGGGAGACCCAGTACTTC. Translating it yields CASGTGYGETQYF. This chain joins TRBV19 and TRBJ2-5; TRBD1 agrees at 9 bases. Per the germline V gene, CDR1 is LNHDA and CDR2 is SQIVND (reference sequence). The CDR3 is made up of 13 amino acids. V gave up 8 bases and J gave up 5 bases; unmatched junction bases: 6.

V and J are TRBV5-1 and TRBJ2-1, with D perhaps matching TRBD2 (6 bases). Trimming left V 4 bases short and J 7 bases short, with 15 bases between. This CDR3 comprises 14 residues. Per germline, CDR1 SGHRS and CDR2 YFSETQ. The CDR3 reads CASSLPGGGNEQFF. In DNA form, the CDR3 reads TGCGCCAGCAGCCTCCCAGGTGGGGGGAATGAGCAGTTCTTC.

This clone was observed a few times. In DNA, the CDR3 is TGTGCCAGCAGCTTAGCGTTAGAGGGCTACGAGCAGTACTTC. Amino acid sequence: CASSLALEGYEQYF. The chain combines TRBV7-2 with TRBJ2-7; D may be TRBD2 (5 bases). Trimming left V 0 bases short and J 3 bases short, with 9 bases between. The germline V gene has CDR1 SGHTA and CDR2 FQGNSA. CDR3 length equals 14 residues. The complete variable domain, with remaining parts taken from reference TRBV7-2 and TRBJ2-7, reads GAGVSQSPSNKVTEKGKDVELRCDPISGHTALYWYRQSLGQGLEFLIYFQGNSAPDKSGLPSDRFSAERTGGSVSTLTIQRTQQEDSAVYLCASSLALEGYEQYFGPGTRLTVT.

The rearrangement uses TRBV19 and TRBJ1-5, with 8 positions matching TRBD1. The CDR3 loop spans 13 amino acids. Trimming took 7 bases from V and 2 from J; bases not matched to a gene: 1. Germline V CDR1 and CDR2: LNHDA, SQIVND (reference sequence). The DNA of the CDR3 is TGTGCCAGTACGACAGGGGGCAATCAGCCCCAGCATTTT. Protein sequence: CASTTGGNQPQHF. Full variable domain (remainder filled in from reference TRBV19 and TRBJ1-5): DGGITQSPKYLFRKEGQNVTLSCEQNLNHDAMYWYRQDPGQGLRLIYYSQIVNDFQKGDIAEGYSVSREKKESFPLTVTSAQKNPTAFYLCASTTGGNQPQHFGDGTRLSIL.

The J gene is TRBJ2-3, the V gene TRBV29-1, with TRBD1 identical over 10 bases. This CDR3 region has 14 residues. Trimming cost V 7 bases and J 4 bases; bases outside gene matches: 8. Germline CDR1 SQVTM, CDR2 ANQGSEA. Here the CDR3 DNA reads TGCAGCGCCGACAGGGGGCAGATGGCAGATACGCAGTATTTT. The encoded protein is CSADRGQMADTQYF.

The chain joins TRBV5-1 to TRBJ1-2, with a possible D match to TRBD1 (5 bases). V lost 3 bases and J lost 3, with 18 bases in between. This CDR3 is built from 16 residues. CDR1 SGHRS and CDR2 YFSETQ come from the germline V gene. The CDR3 here is CASSSSSAGRDYGYTF. CDR3 DNA sequence: TGCGCCAGCAGCTCGTCCTCTGCGGGGCGGGACTATGGCTACACCTTC.

CDR3 nucleotides: TGTGCCAGTAAGGGACAGGGCACAGATACGCAGTATTTT. It specifies CASKGQGTDTQYF. The rearrangement uses TRBV19 and TRBJ2-3; TRBD1 matches at 8 bases. The V segment lost 7 bases and the J segment 1 base; nucleotides outside the gene matches: 1. In germline, CDR1 is LNHDA, CDR2 SQIVND (reference sequence). The CDR3 sequence is 13 residues long.

The chain carries TRBV5-1 and TRBJ1-3; tentatively, D is TRBD1 (5 bases). Germline V lookup: CDR1 SGHRS, CDR2 YFSETQ. Deletions cut 4 bases from V and 2 bases from J, with 16 bases between. The CDR3 sequence is 16 residues long. The CDR3 nucleotides are TGCGCCAGCAGCCCGACTCCGGGGGTCACTGGAAACACCATATATTTT. This gives the protein CASSPTPGVTGNTIYF.

This clone occurred once. The genes are TRBV5-6 and TRBJ1-6, with D possibly TRBD1 on 5 matching bases. Germline assignment: CDR1 SGHDT and CDR2 YYEEEE. The CDR3 sequence is 15 residues long. Trimming took off 6 bases at V and 0 bases at J, with 10 bases between the two ends. CDR3 loop: CASKRGSSYNSPLHF. CDR3 bases: TGTGCCAGCAAAAGGGGTAGCTCCTATAATTCACCCCTCCACTTT.

The table lists this clone with a few counts. The chain combines TRBV6-6 with TRBJ1-5, with TRBD1 matching over 8 bases. CDR1 and CDR2 from the germline V gene are MNHNY and SVGAGI (reference sequence). The CDR3 has 14 amino acids. V shed 7 bases, J shed 6 bases, and the junction held 8 bases outside the gene matches. CDR3 residues: CASTGQGESQPQHF. CDR3 DNA: TGTGCCAGCACCGGACAGGGTGAAAGTCAGCCCCAGCATTTT.

This clone occurred a few times. J is TRBJ2-3 and V is TRBV29-1; D may be TRBD1 (5 bases). The CDR3 sequence is 15 residues long. V was cut by 0 bases and J by 1 base, with 11 bases left in between. Germline loops: CDR1 SQVTM, CDR2 ANQGSEA. CDR3 loop: CSVEERQIRTDTQYF. The CDR3 DNA sequence: TGCAGCGTTGAAGAAAGACAGATACGCACAGATACGCAGTATTTT.

This sequence joins TRBV7-9 and TRBJ1-2; D possibly corresponds to TRBD1 (5 bases). Trimming pared 1 base from V and 7 bases from J, leaving 13 bases between. Germline V CDR1 and CDR2: SEHNR, FQNEAQ (reference sequence). This CDR3 is built from 14 residues. CDR3 coding DNA: TGTGCCAGCAGCTTAGTGAGGCAGGGAACTGGCTACACCTTC. This sequence encodes CASSLVRQGTGYTF.

The chain carries TRBV5-1 and TRBJ2-5; 7 nucleotides match TRBD2. The CDR3 is made up of 12 amino acids. Germline V gene lookup returns CDR1 SGHRS and CDR2 YFSETQ. V shed 3 bases, J shed 4 bases, and the junction held 0 bases outside the gene matches. The CDR3 loop reads CASSWGGETQYF. The DNA of the CDR3 is TGCGCCAGCAGCTGGGGGGGAGAGACCCAGTACTTC.

This chain links TRBV2 with TRBJ2-7; a weak D match, TRBD1 (5 bases). Germline V CDR1 and CDR2: SNHLY, FYNNEI. V was pared by 2 bases and J by 0 bases, with 8 bases between. The CDR3 is made up of 14 amino acids. Here the CDR3 DNA reads TGTGCCAGCAGTGAACAGGGTAGCTCCTACGAGCAGTACTTC. Translating gives CASSEQGSSYEQYF. The full variable domain, in which reference TRBV2 and TRBJ2-7 provide the parts outside the CDR3, is EPEVTQTPSHQVTQMGQEVILRCVPISNHLYFYWYRQILGQKVEFLVSFYNNEISEKSEIFDDQFSVERPDGSNFTLKIRSTKLEDSAMYFCASSEQGSSYEQYFGPGTRLTVT.

The chain couples TRBV11-2 to TRBJ2-3; TRBD1 agrees at 8 bases. The V gene's germline CDR1 is SGHAT and CDR2 FQNNGV. With V trimmed by 5 bases and J by 5 bases, 9 bases remained unmatched. The CDR3 has 15 residues. Written as DNA, the CDR3 is TGTGCCAGCAGCCAGGACAGGGTTCGGGGAGATACGCAGTATTTT. Amino acids: CASSQDRVRGDTQYF. The whole variable domain, remainder taken from reference TRBV11-2 and TRBJ2-3, is EAGVAQSPRYKIIEKRQSVAFWCNPISGHATLYWYQQILGQGPKLLIQFQNNGVVDDSQLPKDRFSAERLKGVDSTLKIQPAKLEDSAVYLCASSQDRVRGDTQYFGPGTRLTVL.

This clone was counted between two and nine times. The chain carries TRBV19 and TRBJ2-1, with D possibly being TRBD2 (6 bases). Germline V CDR1 and CDR2: LNHDA, SQIVND (reference sequence). The CDR3 sequence is 15 residues long. The V end was cut by 6 bases, the J end by 3 bases, with 15 bases between. The DNA of the CDR3 is TGTGCCAGTAGGGGGGTGGGGGGACTCTACAATGAGCAGTTCTTC. Its translation is CASRGVGGLYNEQFF.

The chain is built from TRBV7-8 and TRBJ2-5; TRBD2 matches at 7 bases. V lost 0 bases to trimming and J lost 1 base; unmatched junction nucleotides: 8. Germline CDR1 reads SGHVS; CDR2 reads FQNEAQ. The CDR3 sequence is 17 residues long. The CDR3 is CASSLAGVGGSQETQYF. DNA of the CDR3: TGTGCCAGCAGCTTAGCGGGTGTGGGGGGGTCCCAAGAGACCCAGTACTTC.

This chain joins TRBV2 and TRBJ2-5; D may be TRBD2 (5 bases). Germline CDR1 reads SNHLY; CDR2 reads FYNNEI. Trimming pared 6 bases from V and 0 bases from J, leaving 8 bases between. The CDR3 is made up of 13 amino acids. The CDR3 sequence is CASSEDYQETQYF. The CDR3 nucleotides are TGTGCCAGCAGCGAGGACTACCAAGAGACCCAGTACTTC.

The chain combines TRBV9 with TRBJ1-2; D might be TRBD1 (6 bases). Trimming took 0 bases from V and 0 from J, leaving 12 bases between them. Germline CDR1 is SGDLS and CDR2 is YYNGEE. The CDR3 runs 16 residues. This CDR3 reads CASSVAPDRSNYGYTF. The CDR3 nucleotides read TGTGCCAGCAGCGTAGCCCCCGACAGGTCTAACTATGGCTACACCTTC.

This chain uses TRBV2 with TRBJ1-6, with TRBD1 as a possible D gene (6 bases). Trimming left V 4 bases short and J 7 bases short, with 14 bases between. This CDR3 region has 15 residues. Germline CDR1 reads SNHLY; CDR2 reads FYNNEI. The CDR3 DNA reads TGTGCCAGCAGTGGGACAGAGAGTGTGAATTCACCCCTCCACTTT. As protein: CASSGTESVNSPLHF.